This is a list of T cell receptor beta chains from one sample in a study of patients and donors after allogeneic stem cell transplantation. MiXCR was run by TCRdb on the RT-PCR reads, yielding one entry per CDR3 protein. The table has 200,000 to 250,000 distinct CDR3 sequences, roughly 15% seen once. The sample was blood, either unsorted or a sorted T cell fraction (not recorded which). These receptor sequences come from a human donor who was either an allogeneic HSCT recipient or a stem cell or donor lymphocyte infusion donor (not recorded which). It is not recorded whose cells these are; they may come from a transplant donor. CDR3s include the opening cysteine and the closing phenylalanine or tryptophan. The D gene is left open where the match is weak.

J	D	V	CDR3
TRBJ1-1	NA	TRBV27	CASSFRVNTEAFF
TRBJ2-1	TRBD2	TRBV9	CASSAPTSGGAGNEQFF
TRBJ2-5	TRBD1	TRBV27	CASSLGVTGGETQYF
TRBJ1-4	NA	TRBV6-1	CATETLEGMAEKLFF
TRBJ1-2	NA	TRBV6-1	CASSPSLEVNYGYTF
TRBJ1-1	NA	TRBV20-1	CSPSQAGHTEAFF
TRBJ2-5	TRBD2	TRBV13	CASSLLREGRETQYF
TRBJ2-2	TRBD1	TRBV25-1	CASRTGTGDTGELFF
TRBJ2-3	TRBD2	TRBV5-5	CASSTGLAGGHRGDTQYF
TRBJ2-1	NA	TRBV4-3	CASSHNPHNEQFF
TRBJ2-1	NA	TRBV6-1	CASVRVRSYNEQFF
TRBJ2-2	TRBD2	TRBV28	CASSPMGEGRTGELFF
TRBJ1-1	NA	TRBV20-1	CSAANAVNTEAFF
TRBJ2-5	TRBD2	TRBV5-1	CASMSGGTREEETQYF
TRBJ1-1	NA	TRBV20-1	CSARDFRRINTDAFF
TRBJ1-1	NA	TRBV5-8	CASSLLRVTEAFF
TRBJ2-1	TRBD2	TRBV24-1	CATSDASGRDNEQFF
TRBJ2-7	NA	TRBV7-6	CASSLRKIISSYEQYF
TRBJ1-2	TRBD1	TRBV11-2	CASSLDRAVDYGYTF
TRBJ1-6	NA	TRBV16	CASSQLRSRSSPLHF
TRBJ2-3	NA	TRBV3-1	CASSDNVGASTDTQYF
TRBJ2-3	NA	TRBV9	CASSVGRDTQYF
TRBJ2-3	TRBD1	TRBV9	CASSPRGDRATDTQYF
TRBJ1-6	TRBD1	TRBV7-2	CASSRRTGQGTPLHF
TRBJ2-1	NA	TRBV29-1	CSVETTSQFF
TRBJ1-3	NA	TRBV5-1	CASSLAGGADGNTIYF
TRBJ2-4	NA	TRBV18	CASSTMTENIQYF
TRBJ2-7	TRBD2	TRBV29-1	CSAQWGGTYEQYF
TRBJ2-2	TRBD1	TRBV20-1	CSAPKGADTGELFF
TRBJ2-1	NA	TRBV2	CASRLGREGYNEQFF
TRBJ1-5	NA	TRBV6-1	CASSERGNQPQHF
TRBJ2-3	TRBD1	TRBV7-3	CASSPMGQGGWSDTQYF
TRBJ1-1	NA	TRBV12-3/TRBV12-4	CASSNRKGDTEAFF